This T cell receptor beta chain stems from a study of T cell responses to AZD1222 COVID-19 vaccine. Study-wide findings and caveats: CD4 TCRs linked to vaccination spanned spike, dominating at 160-218 and 743-854. Regions left unmutated in variants are reportedly the target of nearly half of spike-specific TCRs. Baseline seropositives among AZD1222 recipients totaled only 5 to 7.

This CDR3 contains 13 residues. CDR1 and CDR2 (germline): MNHEY, SVGAGI. V shed 7 bases, J shed 8 bases, and the junction held 4 bases outside the gene matches. Of note for this clone: Its antigen remains unknown.

Some clones are missing from TCRdb's copy, which holds only in-frame ones; the method was immunoSEQ multiplex PCR. The sample yields about 160,000 clones, roughly 90% seen once. Sequenced here: peripheral blood, sampled 28 days after the second AZD1222 dose. The gene calls are TRBV6-5 and TRBJ2-2; 10 nucleotides match TRBD2. This clonotype was obtained from an adult who received the AZD1222 COVID-19 vaccine. The CDR3 nucleotides read TGTGCCAGCAAACCGACTAGCGGGGGGGAGCTGTTTTTT. Translating gives CASKPTSGGELFF.